Following are 7 T cell receptor beta chains from one sample sequenced in a study of T cell responses to AZD1222 COVID-19 vaccine. Repertoires were generated with immunoSEQ multiplex PCR, while TCRdb's copy carries only in-frame clones and drops some. The repertoire has over 100,000 clones, approximately 91% of them found once; the top ten carry 18%. Sequenced here: peripheral blood, sampled on day 0 of AZD1222 vaccination. All receptors derive from an adult in good health.

V gene TRBV11-3 combines with J gene TRBJ2-5, with a possible D match to TRBD1 (6 bases). Germline V lookup: CDR1 SGHNT, CDR2 YENEEA. Trimming removed 8 bases from V and 2 bases from J, with 15 bases in between. The CDR3 runs 14 residues. The DNA of the CDR3 is TGTGCCAGCTCAGGAGGACAGAGACAAGAGACCCAGTACTTC. Protein: CASSGGQRQETQYF.

This clone appeared a few times. The chain is built from TRBV5-1 and TRBJ2-1; D is uncertain. The germline V gene encodes CDR1 SGHRS and CDR2 YFSETQ. V was pared by 0 bases and J by 10 bases, with 11 bases between. The CDR3 loop spans 13 amino acids. CDR3 sequence reads: CASSLGVPGEQFF. The CDR3 region has the DNA TGCGCCAGCAGCTTGGGGGTTCCAGGCGAGCAGTTCTTC.

This clone has a single count. This chain connects TRBV3-1 (or the pseudogene TRBV3-2) to TRBJ2-7; D gene unclear. Per the germline V gene, CDR1 is LGHDT and CDR2 is YNNKEL (reference sequence). V was shortened by 4 bases and J by 1 base, with 2 bases between the two germline ends. The CDR3 consists of 11 residues. CDR3 region: CASSLSYEQYF. The CDR3 DNA is TGTGCCAGCAGCCTTTCCTACGAGCAGTACTTC.

V usage is TRBV29-1 and J usage is TRBJ1-4; maybe TRBD1 (6 bases). With 7 bases removed from V and 8 bases from J, the gap between germline ends came to 11 bases. The CDR3 runs 11 residues. Germline CDR1 reads SQVTM; CDR2 reads ANQGSEA. DNA of the CDR3: TGCAGCGCCGATAGGGGGGAAAAACTGTTTTTT. This codes for CSADRGEKLFF.

The V gene is TRBV2, the J gene TRBJ1-2; D is unresolved. This CDR3 has 15 residues. V gave up 2 bases and J gave up 4 bases, with 14 bases separating them. Per germline, CDR1 SNHLY and CDR2 FYNNEI. The CDR3: CASSESALDRYGYTF. Here the CDR3 DNA reads TGTGCCAGCAGTGAATCTGCCCTAGACCGCTATGGCTACACCTTC.

This sequence joins TRBV4-1 and TRBJ1-2, with a weak D call TRBD1 (6 bases). Trimming stripped 2 bases from V and 0 bases from J, with 10 bases between. In germline, CDR1 is MGHRA, CDR2 YSYEKL. The CDR3 spans 15 residues. CDR3 region: CASSQPGTTNYGYTF. For the CDR3, the DNA is TGCGCCAGCAGCCAACCCGGGACAACTAACTATGGCTACACCTTC.

The V and J genes are TRBV28 and TRBJ2-6; possible D gene TRBD1, 6 bases. Germline V CDR1 and CDR2: MDHEN, SYDVKM. The CDR3 extends over 20 amino acids. Trimming took 6 bases from V and 1 from J, leaving 25 bases between them. DNA of the CDR3: TGTGCCAGCAGCGTAGGTAGGCAGGGGCAGATTAAATCTGGGGCCAACGTCCTGACTTTC. Translated: CASSVGRQGQIKSGANVLTF.